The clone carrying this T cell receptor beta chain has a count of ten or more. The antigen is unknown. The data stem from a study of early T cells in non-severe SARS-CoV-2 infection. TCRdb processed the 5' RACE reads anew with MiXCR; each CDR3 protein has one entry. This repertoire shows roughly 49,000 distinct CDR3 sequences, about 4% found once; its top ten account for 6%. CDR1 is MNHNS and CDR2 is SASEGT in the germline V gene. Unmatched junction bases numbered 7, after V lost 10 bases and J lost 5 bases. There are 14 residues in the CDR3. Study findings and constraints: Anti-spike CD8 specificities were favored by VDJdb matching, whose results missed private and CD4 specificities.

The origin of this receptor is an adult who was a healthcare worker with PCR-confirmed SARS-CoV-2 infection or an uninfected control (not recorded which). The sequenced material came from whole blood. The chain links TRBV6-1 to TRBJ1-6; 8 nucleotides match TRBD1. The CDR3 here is CATLHRGDNSPLHF. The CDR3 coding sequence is TGTGCCACCCTTCACAGGGGGGATAATTCACCCCTCCACTTT.